Following are 26 T cell receptor beta chains from one sample sequenced in a study of blood T cell repertoires in COVID-19. Sequencing used immunoSEQ multiplex PCR; TCRdb keeps in-frame clones, though not all of them. This sample has 150,000 to 200,000 clones, with approximately 90% found just once. Sequencing was performed on peripheral blood. The receptors come from a man in his 60s with active or convalescent COVID-19.

This chain links TRBV27 with TRBJ1-5, with 7 bases identical to TRBD1. Losses at the gene ends were 4 bases for V and 0 bases for J; bases not matched to a gene: 6. Germline-derived CDR1 and CDR2 are MNHEY and SMNVEV (reference sequence). CDR3 length: 16 amino acids. CDR3 residues: CASSSTSGGSNQPQHF. The CDR3 coding sequence is TGTGCCAGCAGTTCAACCTCAGGGGGTAGCAATCAGCCCCAGCATTTT.

The chain is built from TRBV2 and TRBJ1-1; 7 positions match TRBD1. The CDR3 totals 12 residues. After removal of 6 bases from V and 12 bases from J, the junction contained 10 bases not matched to a gene. Germline V gene sequence: CDR1 SNHLY, CDR2 FYNNEI. The CDR3, as DNA: TGTGCCAGCAGCGATGAGGACAGGTTGCCTTTCTTT. Its translation: CASSDEDRLPFF. Using reference TRBV2 and TRBJ1-1 for the parts outside the CDR3, the full variable domain is EPEVTQTPSHQVTQMGQEVILRCVPISNHLYFYWYRQILGQKVEFLVSFYNNEISEKSEIFDDQFSVERPDGSNFTLKIRSTKLEDSAMYFCASSDEDRLPFFGQGTRLTVV.

This clone was observed a handful of times. J is TRBJ2-7 and V is TRBV3-1 (or the pseudogene TRBV3-2); maybe TRBD2 (6 bases). V shed 4 bases and J shed 5 bases, with 12 bases lying between them. Germline CDR1 reads LGHDT; CDR2 reads YNNKEL (reference sequence). CDR3 length: 13 amino acids. CDR3 protein: CASSLGGLNEQYF. CDR3 DNA: TGTGCCAGCAGCCTGGGGGGACTGAACGAGCAGTACTTC.

Regarding this clone: At one of its ends the junction is not consistent with the germline gene, which may arise from a read error. The gene calls are TRBV30 and TRBJ1-5; D is ambiguous. The CDR3 spans 15 residues. Germline CDR1 is GTSNPN and CDR2 is SVGIG (reference sequence). For the CDR3, the DNA is TGTGCCGGGAGTTTAGGAGGGTCAGGCAATCAGCCCCAGCATTTT. Its translation is CAGSLGGSGNQPQHF.

The rearrangement joins TRBV10-3 to TRBJ1-2; TRBD1 aligns across 8 bases. Germline V gene lookup returns CDR1 ENHRY and CDR2 SYGVKD. J was trimmed by 7 bases and V by 9 bases; bases with no gene match: 19. The CDR3 is 16 residues long. The CDR3 is CAIRDSGGAGLGGYTF. The CDR3 region has the DNA TGTGCCATTAGAGATTCAGGGGGCGCAGGCTTAGGTGGCTACACCTTC.

This clone was seen only once. The chain is built from TRBV7-8 and TRBJ1-6; D unresolved. Trimming removed 2 bases at V and 5 bases at J, with 10 bases between. The CDR3 runs 15 residues. Germline V lookup: CDR1 SGHVS, CDR2 FQNEAQ. The CDR3 loop is CASSLRQADNSPLHF. CDR3 in DNA: TGTGCCAGCAGCTTACGGCAGGCCGATAATTCACCCCTCCACTTT.

This chain uses TRBV29-1 with TRBJ1-3; 8 bases align to TRBD1. The CDR3 is made up of 15 amino acids. From germline, CDR1 is SQVTM and CDR2 ANQGSEA. V lost 5 bases and J lost 6; bases outside the gene matches: 12. CDR3 loop: CSVWTGRVRENTIYF. The CDR3 region has the DNA TGCAGCGTTTGGACAGGGAGGGTTCGTGAAAACACCATATATTTT.

The rearrangement joins TRBV2 to TRBJ2-1; 8 bases line up with TRBD1. The CDR3 has 13 amino acids. CDR1 and CDR2 from the germline V gene are SNHLY and FYNNEI. With 2 bases clipped from V and 15 bases from J, the junction kept 9 bases outside the gene matches. CDR3 in DNA: TGTGCCAGCAGTGAATTAATAGGACAGGGACTGTTCTTC. Translation: CASSELIGQGLFF.

V gene TRBV24-1 combines with J gene TRBJ2-2; 9 bases fit TRBD1. The V gene's germline CDR1 is KGHDR and CDR2 SFDVKD. Germline trimming cut 9 bases from V and 4 bases from J; bases unmatched to any gene: 2. This CDR3 spans 13 amino acids. The CDR3 sequence: CATGTGSTGELFF. CDR3 sequence (DNA): TGTGCCACCGGGACAGGGTCCACCGGGGAGCTGTTTTTT.

This chain joins TRBV28 and TRBJ2-3, with TRBD2 identical over 11 bases. The J segment lost 2 bases and the V segment lost 5 bases, leaving 9 bases of the junction unmatched. The length of the CDR3 is 17 residues. Looked up from germline, CDR1 is MDHEN and CDR2 is SYDVKM. This CDR3 is CASSRLAGGSLTDTQYF. In DNA, the CDR3 is TGTGCCAGCAGTCGGCTAGCGGGGGGATCGCTCACAGATACGCAGTATTTT.

The gene calls are TRBV4-1 and TRBJ2-3; the match to TRBD2 covers 7 bases. V shed 3 bases, J shed 2 bases, and the junction held 8 bases outside the gene matches. Germline V lookup: CDR1 MGHRA, CDR2 YSYEKL. The CDR3 is 16 residues long. CDR3 residues: CASSQTWAGVTDTQYF. The CDR3 nucleotides are TGCGCCAGCAGCCAGACTTGGGCGGGGGTCACAGATACGCAGTATTTT.

The chain joins TRBV4-1 to TRBJ2-6; unclear D gene. In germline, CDR1 is MGHRA, CDR2 YSYEKL. CDR3 size: 15 residues. The V and J ends lost 1 base and 4 bases respectively, with 8 bases between them. The CDR3 is CASSQVVSGANVLTF. The CDR3 nucleotides are TGCGCCAGCAGCCAAGTAGTCTCCGGGGCCAACGTCCTGACTTTC.

This chain uses TRBV29-1 with TRBJ2-3; D call uncertain. V lost 4 bases, J lost 5 bases, and 7 bases lay in between. The CDR3 has 11 residues. Germline CDR1 is SQVTM and CDR2 is ANQGSEA. This CDR3 is CSVVPGDTQYF. In DNA, the CDR3 is TGCAGCGTTGTCCCGGGAGATACGCAGTATTTT.

The chain has TRBV24-1 and TRBJ2-3; D possibly corresponds to TRBD1 (6 bases). Germline-derived CDR1 and CDR2 are KGHDR and SFDVKD. Trimming removed 4 bases at V and 7 bases at J, with 11 bases between. CDR3 size: 13 residues. CDR3 sequence reads: CATSEGAENTQYF. For the CDR3, the DNA is TGTGCCACCAGTGAGGGGGCGGAAAATACGCAGTATTTT.

The gene calls are TRBV18 and TRBJ1-2; D is unresolved. CDR1 is KGHSH, CDR2 LQKENI, per germline. V dropped 3 bases and J dropped 6 bases, with 17 bases sitting between them. This CDR3 region has 15 residues. In DNA, the CDR3 is TGTGCCAGCTCACCCCAGCGGGAGGTTTCGGATGGCTACACCTTC. This gives the protein CASSPQREVSDGYTF.

This chain connects TRBV27 to TRBJ2-2, with D perhaps TRBD2 (5 bases). From germline, CDR1 is MNHEY and CDR2 SMNVEV (reference sequence). Trimming stripped 6 bases from V and 4 bases from J, with 9 bases between. The CDR3 runs 13 residues. CDR3 loop: CASSDYTTGELFF. For the CDR3, the DNA is TGTGCCAGCAGCGACTACACCACCGGGGAGCTGTTTTTT.

The chain uses TRBV9 and TRBJ1-1; 7 bases align to TRBD1. Trimming at V came to 0 bases and at J to 11 bases, leaving 7 bases not matched to a gene. The CDR3 length is 13 residues. The germline gives CDR1 SGDLS, CDR2 YYNGEE. The chain's CDR3 is CASSVEQTGSAFF. The DNA for the CDR3 is TGTGCCAGCAGCGTAGAACAGACAGGGTCGGCTTTCTTT. Combining the CDR3 with reference TRBV9 and TRBJ1-1 gives the whole variable domain DSGVTQTPKHLITATGQRVTLRCSPRSGDLSVYWYQQSLDQGLQFLIQYYNGEERAKGNILERFSAQQFPDLHSELNLSSLELGDSALYFCASSVEQTGSAFFGQGTRLTVV.

The chain uses TRBV12-5 and TRBJ1-6; 8 bases align to TRBD1. J was trimmed by 8 bases and V by 4 bases; bases with no gene match: 7. CDR1 LGHNT and CDR2 FRNRAP come from the germline V gene. The CDR3 loop spans 15 amino acids. CDR3 in amino acids: CASGSFRGPDSPLHF. The CDR3 nucleotides are TGTGCTAGTGGTTCGTTCAGGGGGCCGGATTCACCCCTCCACTTT.

J is TRBJ1-5 and V is TRBV27; 9 positions agree with TRBD1. Germline lookup yields CDR1 MNHEY and CDR2 SMNVEV (reference sequence). V gave up 2 bases and J gave up 2 bases; unmatched junction bases: 4. The CDR3 covers 16 residues. CDR3 in DNA: TGTGCCAGCAGTTTACGACAGGGGGGGGGCAATCAGCCCCAGCATTTT. This sequence encodes CASSLRQGGGNQPQHF.

This chain connects TRBV7-3 to TRBJ1-1; 8 bases align to TRBD1. The CDR3 runs 16 residues. Germline CDR1 SGHTA, CDR2 FQGTGA. Germline trimming cut 1 base from V and 10 bases from J; bases unmatched to any gene: 14. The CDR3 bases are TGTGCCAGCAGCTTAAAAGACGAAGACAGGGGACGAGTAGCTTTCTTT. It encodes CASSLKDEDRGRVAFF.

The chain couples TRBV6-5 to TRBJ1-6; 8 nucleotides align to TRBD1. Germline CDR1 and CDR2: MNHEY and SVGAGI. CDR3 length: 14 amino acids. Trimming cost V 6 bases and J 9 bases; bases outside gene matches: 7. CDR3 sequence: CASRDRENGSPLHF. In nucleotides, the CDR3 is TGTGCCAGCAGGGACAGGGAGAACGGTTCACCCCTCCACTTT.

The V call is TRBV3-1 (or the pseudogene TRBV3-2), the J call TRBJ2-1; tentatively, D is TRBD2 (6 bases). The ends were cut back, 4 bases at V and 12 bases at J, with 13 bases in the middle. The germline CDR1 and CDR2 sequences are LGHDT and YNNKEL (reference sequence). The CDR3 runs 12 residues. The CDR3 here is CASSRPGTGQFF. In nucleotides, the CDR3 is TGTGCCAGCAGCCGTCCCGGGACTGGGCAGTTCTTC.

V gene TRBV6-1 combines with J gene TRBJ1-2, with 7 bases lining up with TRBD1. There are 13 residues in the CDR3. Trimming removed 3 bases from V and 4 bases from J; junction bases left unmatched: 2. Germline assignment: CDR1 MNHNS and CDR2 SASEGT. The CDR3, as DNA: TGTGCCAGCAGTGAGACAGGGATCTATGGCTACACCTTC. Translation gives CASSETGIYGYTF.

The chain combines TRBV5-1 with TRBJ1-2; D gene uncertain. Germline CDR1 is SGHRS and CDR2 is YFSETQ. Trimming left V 1 base short and J 6 bases short, with 10 bases between. The CDR3 is 13 amino acids. DNA of the CDR3: TGCGCCAGCAGCTTGTATTACGGGGATGGCTACACCTTC. This codes for CASSLYYGDGYTF. Supplemented by reference TRBV5-1 and TRBJ1-2, the full variable domain reads KAGVTQTPRYLIKTRGQQVTLSCSPISGHRSVSWYQQTPGQGLQFLFEYFSETQRNKGNFPGRFSGRQFSNSRSEMNVSTLELGDSALYLCASSLYYGDGYTFGSGTRLTVV.

The chain links TRBV7-3 to TRBJ2-3, with D perhaps matching TRBD2 (5 bases). The CDR3 consists of 14 residues. Germline loops: CDR1 SGHTA, CDR2 FQGTGA. The V end lost 5 bases, the J end lost 1 base, and 10 bases lay between the germline ends. The CDR3 loop reads CASSAVRGTDTQYF. The CDR3 region has the DNA TGTGCCAGCAGCGCCGTGAGGGGCACAGATACGCAGTATTTT.

The chain links TRBV19 to TRBJ1-6; D unclear. Germline CDR1 LNHDA, CDR2 SQIVND (reference sequence). The CDR3 consists of 14 residues. V shed 3 bases and J shed 8 bases, with 11 bases lying between them. The chain's CDR3 is CASSIRTVDSPLHF. The CDR3 DNA reads as TGTGCCAGTAGTATCAGGACTGTGGATTCACCCCTCCACTTT.